This T cell receptor beta chain was captured by sequencing in a study of glioma-infiltrating T cells. TCR alpha and beta CDR3 regions were amplified from RNA using iRepertoire nested multiplex PCR. TCRdb redid the calling of the multiplex PCR reads with MiXCR, one entry per CDR3 protein. This table has a few hundred thousand distinct CDR3 sequences, roughly two fifths appearing once. V lost 5 bases to trimming and J lost 10 bases, with 15 bases between them. The CDR3 is made up of 13 amino acids. Germline V gene data show CDR1 as SGHTA and CDR2 as FQGTGA. What was sequenced was glioma tissue, nonneoplastic brain tissue, or PBMCs (not recorded which). The chain combines TRBV7-3 with TRBJ2-1; D ambiguous. The receptor's source is a human donor with low-grade glioma or glioblastoma, undergoing nonglioma brain surgery, or in good health (not recorded which). CDR3 sequence: CASSQTRALEQFF. CDR3 DNA: TGTGCCAGCAGCCAGACAAGAGCCCTGGAGCAGTTCTTC. The full variable domain, with the rest looked up from reference TRBV7-3 and TRBJ2-1, is GAGVSQTPSNKVTEKGKYVELRCDPISGHTALYWYRQSLGQGPEFLIYFQGTGAADDSGLPNDRFFAVRPEGSVSTLKIQRTERGDSAVYLCASSQTRALEQFFGPGTRLTVL.